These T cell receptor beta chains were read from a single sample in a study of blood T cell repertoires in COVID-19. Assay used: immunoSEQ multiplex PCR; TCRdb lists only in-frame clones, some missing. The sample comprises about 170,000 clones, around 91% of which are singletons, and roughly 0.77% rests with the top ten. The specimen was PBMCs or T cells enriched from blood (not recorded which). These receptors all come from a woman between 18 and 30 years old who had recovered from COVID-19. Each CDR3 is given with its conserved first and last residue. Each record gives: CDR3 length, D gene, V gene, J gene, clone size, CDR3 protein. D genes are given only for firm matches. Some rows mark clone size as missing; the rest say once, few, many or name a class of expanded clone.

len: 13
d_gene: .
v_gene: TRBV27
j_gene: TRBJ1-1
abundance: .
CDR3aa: CASSLTMKTEAFF

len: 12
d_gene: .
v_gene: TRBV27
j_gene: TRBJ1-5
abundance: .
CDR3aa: CASRHLNQPQHF

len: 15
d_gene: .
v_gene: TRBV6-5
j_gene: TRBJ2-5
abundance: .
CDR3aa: CASSSDEGRQETQYF

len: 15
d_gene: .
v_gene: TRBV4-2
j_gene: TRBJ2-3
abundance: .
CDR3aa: CASSQDLSRTDTQYF

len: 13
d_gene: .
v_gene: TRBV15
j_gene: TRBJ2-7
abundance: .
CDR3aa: CATRKGDGYEQYF

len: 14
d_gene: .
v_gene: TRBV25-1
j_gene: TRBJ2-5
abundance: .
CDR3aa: CASSLQDVEETQYF

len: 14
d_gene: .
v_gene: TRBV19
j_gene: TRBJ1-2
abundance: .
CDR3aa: CASSIVNRDYGYTF

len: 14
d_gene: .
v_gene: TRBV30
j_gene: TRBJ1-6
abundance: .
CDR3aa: CAWSPGIGNSPLHF

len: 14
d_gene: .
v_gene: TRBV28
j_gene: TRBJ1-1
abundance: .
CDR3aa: CASSLFLEDTEAFF

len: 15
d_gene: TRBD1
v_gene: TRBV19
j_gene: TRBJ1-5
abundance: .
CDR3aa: CASSMVGTGNQPQHF

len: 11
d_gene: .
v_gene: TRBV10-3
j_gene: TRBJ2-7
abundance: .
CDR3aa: CAISLAGEQYF

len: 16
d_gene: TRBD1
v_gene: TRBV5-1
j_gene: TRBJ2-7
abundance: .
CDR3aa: CASSSIPGTGGYEQYF

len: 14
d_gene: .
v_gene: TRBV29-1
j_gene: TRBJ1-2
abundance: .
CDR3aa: CSVDPQGAGYGYTF

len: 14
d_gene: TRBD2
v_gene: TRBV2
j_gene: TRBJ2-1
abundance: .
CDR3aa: CASVPSGRYNEQFF

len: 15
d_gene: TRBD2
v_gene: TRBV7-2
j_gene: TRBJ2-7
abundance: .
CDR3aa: CASSSSGTTSYEQYF

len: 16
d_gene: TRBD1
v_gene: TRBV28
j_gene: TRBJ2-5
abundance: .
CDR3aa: CASSFSGTALRETQYF

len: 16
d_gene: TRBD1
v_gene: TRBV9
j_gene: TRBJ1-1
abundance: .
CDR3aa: CASSPLRDREYTEAFF

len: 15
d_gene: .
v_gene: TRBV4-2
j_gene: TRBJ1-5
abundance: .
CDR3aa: CASSQEGRDNQPQHF

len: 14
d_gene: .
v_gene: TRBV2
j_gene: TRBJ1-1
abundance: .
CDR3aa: CASSEEGSNTEAFF

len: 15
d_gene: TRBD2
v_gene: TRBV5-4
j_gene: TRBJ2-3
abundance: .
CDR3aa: CASRTQTSVTDTQYF

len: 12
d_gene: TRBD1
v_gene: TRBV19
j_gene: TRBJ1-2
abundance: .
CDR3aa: CASQDRDYGYTF

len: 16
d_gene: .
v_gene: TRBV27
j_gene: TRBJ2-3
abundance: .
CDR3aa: CASRPLATRATDTQYF

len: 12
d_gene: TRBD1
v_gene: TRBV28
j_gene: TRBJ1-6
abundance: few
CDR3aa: CASSRTGLALHF

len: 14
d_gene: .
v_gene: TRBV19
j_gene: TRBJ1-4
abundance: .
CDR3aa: CASSVGATNEKLFF

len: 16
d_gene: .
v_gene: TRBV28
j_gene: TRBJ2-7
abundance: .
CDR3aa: CASSLRPAGTPYEQYF

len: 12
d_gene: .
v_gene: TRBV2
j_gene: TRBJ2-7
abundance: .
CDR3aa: CASSEQDYEQYF

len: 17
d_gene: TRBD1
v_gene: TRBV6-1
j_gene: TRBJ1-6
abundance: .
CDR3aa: CASSDSMDRGGDSPLHF

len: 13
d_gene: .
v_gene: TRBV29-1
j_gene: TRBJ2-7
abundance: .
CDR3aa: CSVHTGQNYEQYF

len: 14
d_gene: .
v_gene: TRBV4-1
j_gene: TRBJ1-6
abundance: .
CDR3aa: CASSQGYGGDPLHF

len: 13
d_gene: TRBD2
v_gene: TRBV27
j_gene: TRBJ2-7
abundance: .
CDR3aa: CASKTSGIGEQYF

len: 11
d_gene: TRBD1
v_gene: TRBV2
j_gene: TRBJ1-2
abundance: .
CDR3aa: CASQTGGGYTF

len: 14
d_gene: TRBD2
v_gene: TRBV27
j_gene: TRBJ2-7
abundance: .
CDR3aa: CASSRAGPGGEQYF

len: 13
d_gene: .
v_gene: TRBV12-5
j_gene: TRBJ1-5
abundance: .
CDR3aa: CASAGGVYQPQHF

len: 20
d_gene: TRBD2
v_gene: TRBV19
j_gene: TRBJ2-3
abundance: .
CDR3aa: CASSRDQPGLAGVGTDTQYF

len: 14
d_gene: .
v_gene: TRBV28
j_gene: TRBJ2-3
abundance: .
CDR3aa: CASSFPTRTDTQYF

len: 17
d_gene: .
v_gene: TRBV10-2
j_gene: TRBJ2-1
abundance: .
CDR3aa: CASSESPGRETYNEQFF

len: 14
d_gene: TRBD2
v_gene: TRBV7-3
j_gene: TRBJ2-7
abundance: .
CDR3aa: CASSLWAGVGEQYF

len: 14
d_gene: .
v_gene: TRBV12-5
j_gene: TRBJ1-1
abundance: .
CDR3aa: CASAASGGLAEAFF

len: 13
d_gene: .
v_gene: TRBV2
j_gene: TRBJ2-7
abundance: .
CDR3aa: CASNPGVGLLGSF

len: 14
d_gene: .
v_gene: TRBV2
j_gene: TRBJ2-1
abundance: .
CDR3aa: CASTLDPRANEQFF

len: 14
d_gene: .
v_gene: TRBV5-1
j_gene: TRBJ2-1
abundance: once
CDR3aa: CASSPSRGIQEQFF

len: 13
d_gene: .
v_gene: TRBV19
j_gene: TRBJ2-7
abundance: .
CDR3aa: CASSMARTYEQYF

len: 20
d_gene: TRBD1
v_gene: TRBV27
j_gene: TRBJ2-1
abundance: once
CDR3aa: CASSTSPRDRATRSYNEQFF

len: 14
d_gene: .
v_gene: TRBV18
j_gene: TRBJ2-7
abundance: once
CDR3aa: CASSKLRETYEQYF

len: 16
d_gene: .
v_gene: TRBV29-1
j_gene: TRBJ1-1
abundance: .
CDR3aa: CSVRRGQTGTHTEAFF

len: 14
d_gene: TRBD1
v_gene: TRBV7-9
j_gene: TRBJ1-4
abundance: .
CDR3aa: CASWKTGLNEKLFF

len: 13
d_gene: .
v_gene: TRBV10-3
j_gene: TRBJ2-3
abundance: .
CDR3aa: CAISGGGTDTQYF

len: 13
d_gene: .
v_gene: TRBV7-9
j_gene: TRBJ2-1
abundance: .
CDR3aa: CASSLGARNEQFF

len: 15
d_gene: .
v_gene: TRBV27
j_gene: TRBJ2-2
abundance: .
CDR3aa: CASSRLQGSTGELFF

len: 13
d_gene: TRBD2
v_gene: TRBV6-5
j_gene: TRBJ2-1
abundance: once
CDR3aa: CASGGVGYNEQFF

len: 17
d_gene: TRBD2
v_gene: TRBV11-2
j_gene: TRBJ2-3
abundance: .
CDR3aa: CASSLGTFGEGQDTQYF

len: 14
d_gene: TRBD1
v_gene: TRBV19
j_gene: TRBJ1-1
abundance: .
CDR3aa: CASSYRGLVSEAFF

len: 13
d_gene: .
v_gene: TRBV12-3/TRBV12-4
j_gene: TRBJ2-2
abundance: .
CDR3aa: CASSYQRAGELFF

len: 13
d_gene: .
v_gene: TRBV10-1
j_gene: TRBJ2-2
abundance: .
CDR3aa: CASSEGGTGELFF

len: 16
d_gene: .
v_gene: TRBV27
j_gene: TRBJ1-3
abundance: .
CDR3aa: CASSLLGPRSGNTIYF